This T cell receptor (beta chain) was retrieved from a study of identical twins. Regarding the study as a whole: Out-of-frame alpha sequences shared by twins were enriched for low generation probability.

CDR1 SQVTM and CDR2 ANQGSEA come from the germline V gene. This CDR3 has 17 amino acids. The V and J ends lost 5 bases and 1 base, in that order; junction bases with no gene match: 11. Template switching, a step in the protocol, added a universal primer site, and cDNA carried unique molecular identifiers. TCRdb fed the 5' RACE reads into MiXCR, producing one record per CDR3 protein. The table records 410,000 or so distinct CDR3 sequences, roughly 18% of them present only once. Only a few counts were recorded for this clonotype. Its antigen is unknown. The TCR was taken from a man between 45 and 60 years old in good health. Sequences were obtained from naive T cells sorted from blood. V is TRBV29-1 and J is TRBJ1-5; 10 nucleotides agree with TRBD1. DNA for the CDR3: TGCAGCGTTTTGGACAGGGGGGACCTCTTCAGCAATCAGCCCCAGCATTTT. Translation: CSVLDRGDLFSNQPQHF.